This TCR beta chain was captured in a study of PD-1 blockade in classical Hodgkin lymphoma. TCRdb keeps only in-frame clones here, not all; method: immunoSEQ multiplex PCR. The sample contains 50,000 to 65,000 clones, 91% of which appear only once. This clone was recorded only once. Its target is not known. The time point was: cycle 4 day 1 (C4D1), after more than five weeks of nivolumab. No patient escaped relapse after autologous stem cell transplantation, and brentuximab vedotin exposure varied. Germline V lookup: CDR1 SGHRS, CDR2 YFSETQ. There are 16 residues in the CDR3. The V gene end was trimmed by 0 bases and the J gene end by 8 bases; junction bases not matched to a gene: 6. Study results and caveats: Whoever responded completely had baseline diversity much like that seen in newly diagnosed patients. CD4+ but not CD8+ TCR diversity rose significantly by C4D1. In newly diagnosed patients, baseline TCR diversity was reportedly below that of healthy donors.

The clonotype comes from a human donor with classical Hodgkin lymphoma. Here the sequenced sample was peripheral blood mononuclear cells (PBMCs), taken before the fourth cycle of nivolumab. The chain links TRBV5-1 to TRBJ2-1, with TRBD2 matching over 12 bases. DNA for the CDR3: TGCGCCAGCAGCTTGGAGCTAGCGGGGGGGCAGGATGAGCAGTTCTTC. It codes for CASSLELAGGQDEQFF.